A single sample is the source of the 16 T cell receptor beta chains below, sequenced in a study of cytomegalovirus exposure and HLA in healthy donors. PCR amplification relied on 60 Vbeta primers (plus 13 Jbeta primers). Method: immunoSEQ multiplex PCR; TCRdb's copy keeps in-frame clones and lacks some. The data contain roughly 110,000 clones, over 60% of them singletons. Sequencing was performed on PBMCs. The receptors here all came from a male donor in good health and CMV-seronegative.

The rearrangement joins TRBV6-5 to TRBJ2-7; 10 bases match TRBD2. The germline gives CDR1 MNHEY, CDR2 SVGAGI. The CDR3 loop spans 14 amino acids. V was clipped by 7 bases and J by 3 bases; unmatched bases: 6. CDR3 amino acids: CASTQREGLYEQYF. The CDR3 nucleotides read TGTGCCAGCACTCAGCGGGAGGGCCTCTACGAGCAGTACTTC.

The chain links TRBV2 to TRBJ1-3, with D tentatively TRBD1 (6 bases). The length of the CDR3 is 13 residues. Per the germline V gene, CDR1 is SNHLY and CDR2 is FYNNEI. V lost 6 bases and J 8 bases, leaving 14 bases between the germline ends. The chain's CDR3 is CASRPAGADTIYF. As DNA, the CDR3 is TGTGCCAGCAGGCCGGCGGGGGCGGACACCATATATTTT.

This clone was recorded only once. The genes are TRBV27 and TRBJ2-3; 7 nucleotides match TRBD1. From germline, CDR1 is MNHEY and CDR2 SMNVEV (reference sequence). V shed 6 bases, J shed 0 bases, and the junction held 6 bases outside the gene matches. The CDR3 has 15 residues. CDR3 DNA: TGTGCCAGCAGAAAAAGACAGGGCAGCACAGATACGCAGTATTTT. This translates into CASRKRQGSTDTQYF.

The rearrangement joins TRBV5-1 to TRBJ2-5; tentatively, D is TRBD2 (6 bases). V was pared by 2 bases and J by 1 base, with 12 bases between. Looked up from germline, CDR1 is SGHRS and CDR2 is YFSETQ. The CDR3 extends over 15 amino acids. The CDR3 sequence is CASSFASAAQETQYF. In nucleotides, the CDR3 is TGCGCCAGCAGCTTTGCTAGCGCCGCCCAAGAGACCCAGTACTTC.

This clone appeared once. The genes are TRBV5-4 and TRBJ2-1; TRBD1 matches at 8 bases. Trimming took 3 bases from V and 0 from J; bases not matched to a gene: 11. This CDR3 has 18 amino acids. Germline CDR1 is SGHNT and CDR2 is YYREEE (reference sequence). CDR3: CASSSVGTGIRSYNEQFF. CDR3 in DNA: TGTGCCAGCAGCTCGGTTGGGACAGGTATTCGCTCCTACAATGAGCAGTTCTTC.

The chain employs TRBV13 and TRBJ2-2; perhaps TRBD1 as D (6 bases). V was pared by 4 bases and J by 6 bases, with 9 bases between. This CDR3 comprises 13 residues. Germline V gene lookup returns CDR1 PRHDT and CDR2 FYEKMQ (reference sequence). Here the CDR3 reads CASSSQGSGELFF. The CDR3 DNA reads as TGTGCCAGCAGCTCACAGGGATCCGGGGAGCTGTTTTTT. The full variable domain, completed using reference TRBV13 and TRBJ2-2, is AAGVIQSPRHLIKEKRETATLKCYPIPRHDTVYWYQQGPGQDPQFLISFYEKMQSDKGSIPDRFSAQQFSDYHSELNMSSLELGDSALYFCASSSQGSGELFFGEGSRLTVL.

This clone was counted a single time. The V and J genes are TRBV27 and TRBJ2-2; the D is unclear. Germline CDR1 reads MNHEY; CDR2 reads SMNVEV (reference sequence). The ends were cut back, 6 bases at V and 5 bases at J, with 7 bases in the middle. The CDR3 extends over 12 amino acids. The CDR3 loop reads CASRTHTGELFF. The CDR3 DNA follows: TGTGCCAGCAGGACACATACCGGGGAGCTGTTTTTT.

This clone appeared once. The chain uses TRBV27 and TRBJ2-5; D perhaps matches TRBD1 (5 bases). This CDR3 comprises 15 residues. CDR1 is MNHEY, CDR2 SMNVEV, per germline (reference sequence). V was shortened by 3 bases and J by 2 bases, with 13 bases between the two germline ends. As DNA, the CDR3 is TGTGCCAGCAGTTTGGTGGCAGGGTGGCAAGAGACCCAGTACTTC. Translating it yields CASSLVAGWQETQYF.

This clone was seen once. V usage is TRBV27 and J usage is TRBJ1-5; a weak D match, TRBD1 (6 bases). Per germline, CDR1 MNHEY and CDR2 SMNVEV (reference sequence). CDR3 length equals 14 residues. V was shortened by 3 bases and J by 5 bases, with 11 bases between the two germline ends. In nucleotides, the CDR3 is TGTGCCAGCAGTTTGGGCGAGGGGGATCAGCCCCAGCATTTT. Translation gives CASSLGEGDQPQHF.

The rearrangement links TRBV27 to TRBJ2-3; 9 nucleotides align to TRBD1. The ends lost 5 bases at V and 6 bases at J; junction bases unmatched: 6. Germline CDR1 reads MNHEY; CDR2 reads SMNVEV (reference sequence). This CDR3 spans 14 amino acids. CDR3: CASSLGTGSDTQYF. CDR3 coding DNA: TGTGCCAGCAGTCTAGGGACAGGGTCCGATACGCAGTATTTT.

The rearrangement links TRBV7-9 to TRBJ1-4; D call uncertain. Germline V gives CDR1 SEHNR, CDR2 FQNEAQ (reference sequence). V gave up 8 bases and J gave up 8 bases, with 12 bases separating them. This CDR3 has 12 residues. CDR3 in amino acids: CASEGNEEKLFF. The CDR3 DNA follows: TGTGCCAGCGAGGGTAATGAGGAAAAACTGTTTTTT.

The gene calls are TRBV10-1 and TRBJ2-1; 7 nucleotides line up with TRBD2. The CDR3 consists of 16 residues. CDR1 is WNHNN, CDR2 SYGVQD, per germline (reference sequence). The J segment lost 6 bases and the V segment lost 3 bases, leaving 11 bases of the junction unmatched. The CDR3 DNA reads as TGCGCCAGCAGTGACCCTACTAGCGTCACAACCAATGAGCAGTTCTTC. Residues: CASSDPTSVTTNEQFF.

In this sample, this clone turned up once. This chain links TRBV7-2 with TRBJ2-7; 7 nucleotides align to TRBD2. Germline values: CDR1 SGHTA, CDR2 FQGNSA. V dropped 1 base and J dropped 6; count of bases not matched to a gene: 0. This CDR3 is built from 12 residues. As DNA, the CDR3 is TGTGCCAGCAGCTTAGAGCGGGGCGAGCAGTACTTC. Residues: CASSLERGEQYF.

V gene TRBV6-6 combines with J gene TRBJ1-1; D gene unclear. Germline V gives CDR1 MNHNY, CDR2 SVGAGI (reference sequence). The CDR3 consists of 15 residues. V shed 6 bases and J shed 5 bases, with 19 bases lying between them. The CDR3 loop reads CASSPPWPPGTEAFF. In DNA form, the CDR3 reads TGTGCCAGCAGCCCCCCCTGGCCTCCGGGGACTGAAGCTTTCTTT.

The gene calls are TRBV28 and TRBJ2-7, with 8 positions matching TRBD2. The V and J ends lost 7 bases and 4 bases, in that order; junction bases with no gene match: 9. This CDR3 comprises 14 residues. In germline, CDR1 is MDHEN, CDR2 SYDVKM. The CDR3 here is CASTTGTSFYEQYF. The CDR3 nucleotides are TGTGCCAGCACCACCGGGACTAGTTTTTACGAGCAGTACTTC.

The chain links TRBV30 to TRBJ1-2; D ambiguous. Per germline, CDR1 GTSNPN and CDR2 SVGIG (reference sequence). The V gene lost 4 bases and the J gene lost 8 bases, with 11 bases spanning the gap. There are 11 residues in the CDR3. Here the CDR3 DNA reads TGTGCCTGGAACCGGGTCGGGGGCTACACCTTC. Its translation is CAWNRVGGYTF.